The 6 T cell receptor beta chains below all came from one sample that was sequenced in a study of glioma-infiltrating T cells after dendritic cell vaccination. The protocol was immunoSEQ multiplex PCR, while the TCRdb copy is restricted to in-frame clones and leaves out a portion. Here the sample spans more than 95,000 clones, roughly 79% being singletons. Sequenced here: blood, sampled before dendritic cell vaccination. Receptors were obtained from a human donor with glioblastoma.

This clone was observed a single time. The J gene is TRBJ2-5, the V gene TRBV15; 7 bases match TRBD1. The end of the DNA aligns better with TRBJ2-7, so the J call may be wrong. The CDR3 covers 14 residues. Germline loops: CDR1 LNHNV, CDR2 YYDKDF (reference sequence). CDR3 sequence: CATSFRDRPYEQYF. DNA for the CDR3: TGTGCCACCAGTTTCCGGGACAGACCCTACGAGCAGTACTTC.

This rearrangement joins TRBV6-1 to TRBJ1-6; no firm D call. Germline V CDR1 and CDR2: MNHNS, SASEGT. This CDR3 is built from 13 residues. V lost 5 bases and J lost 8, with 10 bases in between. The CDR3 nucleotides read TGTGCCAGCAGTTTCCAGGTTGATTCACCCCTCCACTTT. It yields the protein CASSFQVDSPLHF.

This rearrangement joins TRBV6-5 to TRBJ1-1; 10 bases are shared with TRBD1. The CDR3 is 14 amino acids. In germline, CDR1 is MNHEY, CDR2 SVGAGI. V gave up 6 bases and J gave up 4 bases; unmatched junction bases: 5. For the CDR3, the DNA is TGTGCCAGCAGATCGACAGGGGGCGGCACTGAAGCTTTCTTT. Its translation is CASRSTGGGTEAFF.

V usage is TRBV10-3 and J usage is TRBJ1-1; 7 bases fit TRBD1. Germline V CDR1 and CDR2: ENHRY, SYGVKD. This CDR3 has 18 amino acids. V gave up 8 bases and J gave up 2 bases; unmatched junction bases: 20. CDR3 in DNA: TGTGCCATCTCGGAACGGAAGGGGGCGTTAAGTTTAAACACTGAAGCTTTCTTT. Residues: CAISERKGALSLNTEAFF.

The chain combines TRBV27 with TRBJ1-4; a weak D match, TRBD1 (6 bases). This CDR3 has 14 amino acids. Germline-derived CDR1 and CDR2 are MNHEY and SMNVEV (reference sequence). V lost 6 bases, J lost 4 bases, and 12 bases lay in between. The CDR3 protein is CASSLNRVNEKLFF. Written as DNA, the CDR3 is TGTGCCAGCAGCTTAAACAGGGTTAATGAAAAACTGTTTTTT.

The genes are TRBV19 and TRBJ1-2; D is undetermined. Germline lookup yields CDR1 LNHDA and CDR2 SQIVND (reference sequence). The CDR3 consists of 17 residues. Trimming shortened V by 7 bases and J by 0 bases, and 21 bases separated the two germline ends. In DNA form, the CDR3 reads TGTGCCAGTATTGCCCGGAGCCAACTAGGAGCTAACTATGGCTACACCTTC. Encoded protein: CASIARSQLGANYGYTF.